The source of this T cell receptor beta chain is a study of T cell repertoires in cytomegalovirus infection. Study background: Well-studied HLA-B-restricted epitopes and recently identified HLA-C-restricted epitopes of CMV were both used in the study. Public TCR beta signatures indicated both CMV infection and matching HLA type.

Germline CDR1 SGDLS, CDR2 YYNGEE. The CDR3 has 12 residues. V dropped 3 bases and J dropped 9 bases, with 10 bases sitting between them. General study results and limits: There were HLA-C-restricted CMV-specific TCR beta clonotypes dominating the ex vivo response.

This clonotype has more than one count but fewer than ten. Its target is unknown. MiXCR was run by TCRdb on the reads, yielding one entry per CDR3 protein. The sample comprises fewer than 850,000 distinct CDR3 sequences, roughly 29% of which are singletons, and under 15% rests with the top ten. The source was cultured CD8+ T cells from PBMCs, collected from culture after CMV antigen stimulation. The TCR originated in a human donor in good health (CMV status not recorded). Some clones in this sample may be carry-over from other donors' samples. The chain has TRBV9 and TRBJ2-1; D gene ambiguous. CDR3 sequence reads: CASSEPGGEQFF. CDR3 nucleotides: TGTGCCAGCAGCGAGCCGGGCGGTGAGCAGTTCTTC.